The source of this TCR beta chain is a study of Graves' ophthalmopathy and Graves' hyperthyroidism. TCR beta CDR3 amplification used RNA transcripts. HTBI-primed RT-PCR formed the first round, and a multiplex PCR formed the second. TCRdb reanalysed the multiplex PCR reads using MiXCR and keeps one entry per CDR3 protein. The data contain about 1.2 million distinct CDR3 sequences, 35% to 45% of them singletons. As regards this clonotype: Its antigen is as yet unknown.

The study's findings and limits: Most thyroid clonotypes with frequency above 0.001 were detected in blood too.

The CDR3 is 13 amino acids. CDR1 SEHNR and CDR2 FQNEAQ come from the germline V gene (reference sequence). V was pared by 5 bases and J by 13 bases, with 18 bases between. The material sequenced was peripheral blood or thyroid tissue (not recorded which). The chain uses TRBV7-9 and TRBJ1-5, with a weak D call TRBD1 (5 bases). The sequence was obtained from an adult man with Graves' hyperthyroidism. The DNA for the CDR3 is TGTGCCAGCAGCCGCACAATAAAGGACAATCAGCATTTT. Its translation is CASSRTIKDNQHF.